Listed here are 20 T cell receptor beta chains from one sample, sequenced in a study of lymphopenia after photon versus proton radiotherapy (dated by TCRdb to 2018 to 2020). The library was obtained by the immunoSEQ multiplex PCR assay. As stored in TCRdb, this immuneACCESS dataset retains in-frame rearrangements with V and J assigned. A fraction of the clones does not appear; measured against another copy, unresolved V genes explain less than half of the discrepancy, and the remainder lacks a known reason. The sample table contains around 70,000 clones; only one count was recorded for 85% to 95% of them. Of the sample, approximately 2% is held by the ten largest clones. Sequenced here: peripheral blood, sampled from a patient treated with photon-based radiotherapy. The source is a woman between 40 and 55 years old with cholangiocarcinoma.

The gene calls are TRBV19 and TRBJ1-1; D is undetermined. Germline V CDR1 and CDR2: LNHDA, SQIVND (reference sequence). The CDR3 has 15 amino acids. The V end was cut by 3 bases, the J end by 1 base, with 12 bases between. The chain's CDR3 is CASSISRGGNTEAFF. Written as DNA, the CDR3 is TGTGCCAGTAGTATTAGCCGGGGTGGGAACACTGAAGCTTTCTTT.

This clone has only a few counts. The chain has TRBV19 and TRBJ1-2; D call uncertain. CDR3 length: 12 amino acids. From germline, CDR1 is LNHDA and CDR2 SQIVND (reference sequence). Trimming took off 9 bases at V and 5 bases at J, with 13 bases between the two ends. The DNA for the CDR3 is TGTGCCAGCCGCAACCTTCGGTATGGCTACACCTTC. Its translation: CASRNLRYGYTF.

The CDR3 bases are TGTGCCAGCAGCTATTTTCCGGGTGGCTACACCTTC. The encoded protein is CASSYFPGGYTF. The chain employs TRBV5-6 and TRBJ1-2, with no clear D. Germline assignment: CDR1 SGHDT and CDR2 YYEEEE. This CDR3 spans 12 amino acids. V was clipped by 3 bases and J by 7 bases, with 10 bases between them. The full variable domain, its missing parts supplied by reference TRBV5-6 and TRBJ1-2, is DAGVTQSPTHLIKTRGQQVTLRCSPKSGHDTVSWYQQALGQGPQFIFQYYEEEERQRGNFPDRFSGHQFPNYSSELNVNALLLGDSALYLCASSYFPGGYTFGSGTRLTVV.

The genes are TRBV30 and TRBJ2-7, with TRBD1 matching 11 bases. Germline loops: CDR1 GTSNPN, CDR2 SVGIG (reference sequence). Trimming cost V 2 bases and J 5 bases; bases outside gene matches: 5. CDR3 length: 14 residues. The CDR3 spells CAWSPRTGGNEQYF. CDR3 DNA: TGTGCCTGGAGTCCACGGACAGGGGGCAACGAGCAGTACTTC. Complete variable domain (other parts from reference TRBV30 and TRBJ2-7): SQTIHQWPATLVQPVGSPLSLECTVEGTSNPNLYWYRQAAGRGLQLLFYSVGIGQISSEVPQNLSASRPQDRQFILSSKKLLLSDSGFYLCAWSPRTGGNEQYFGPGTRLTVT.

This clone appeared a single time. The V call is TRBV5-1, the J call TRBJ2-5; maybe TRBD2 (5 bases). CDR1 and CDR2 from the germline V gene are SGHRS and YFSETQ. This CDR3 is 16 amino acids long. Trimming stripped 4 bases from V and 1 base from J, with 17 bases between. The CDR3, as DNA: TGCGCCAGCAGCATCGGGATTCCTGGGAGCCAAGAGACCCAGTACTTC. Protein sequence: CASSIGIPGSQETQYF.

J is TRBJ1-1 and V is TRBV30, with D possibly being TRBD1 (5 bases). The V end was cut by 4 bases, the J end by 0 bases, with 12 bases between. This CDR3 comprises 14 residues. CDR1 and CDR2 (germline): GTSNPN, SVGIG (reference sequence). The CDR3 DNA reads as TGTGCCTGGATTGTCGCAGGGATGAACACTGAAGCTTTCTTT. Protein product: CAWIVAGMNTEAFF.

The chain recombines TRBV27 with TRBJ2-1; D is ambiguous. The V and J ends lost 6 bases and 8 bases respectively, with 17 bases between them. The CDR3 is 14 residues long. CDR1 and CDR2 from the germline V gene are MNHEY and SMNVEV (reference sequence). The CDR3 reads CASSFSRPTDEQFF. Written as DNA, the CDR3 is TGTGCCAGCAGCTTTTCGCGGCCCACGGATGAGCAGTTCTTC.

The chain links TRBV7-9 to TRBJ2-1; D gene unclear. Trimming took off 0 bases at V and 7 bases at J, with 7 bases between the two ends. There are 13 residues in the CDR3. The V gene's germline CDR1 is SEHNR and CDR2 FQNEAQ (reference sequence). DNA for the CDR3: TGTGCCAGCAGCTTAGCAGGGTTTAATGAGCAGTTCTTC. It codes for CASSLAGFNEQFF.

The chain uses TRBV7-6 and TRBJ1-1; TRBD1 is a possible D gene (5 bases). Germline V gene lookup returns CDR1 SGHVS and CDR2 FNYEAQ. Trimming pared 6 bases from V and 0 bases from J, leaving 14 bases between. The CDR3 covers 15 residues. CDR3 region: CASRPKEGVNTEAFF. CDR3 sequence (DNA): TGTGCCAGCAGGCCAAAGGAAGGGGTGAACACTGAAGCTTTCTTT.

The chain couples TRBV5-1 to TRBJ1-1, with D perhaps matching TRBD1 (6 bases). Trimming removed 5 bases from V and 2 bases from J, with 16 bases in between. The germline CDR1 and CDR2 sequences are SGHRS and YFSETQ. CDR3 length equals 15 residues. CDR3 DNA: TGCGCCAGCAGTTCTCAGGGGCCCGAAAACACTGAAGCTTTCTTT. Translation gives CASSSQGPENTEAFF.

The genes are TRBV6-6 and TRBJ2-7; 13 positions agree with TRBD2. The V gene's germline CDR1 is MNHNY and CDR2 SVGAGI (reference sequence). V lost 6 bases, J lost 2 bases, and 1 base stayed unmatched. This CDR3 region has 14 residues. The chain's CDR3 is CASRGTSGAYEQYF. The DNA for the CDR3 is TGTGCCAGCAGGGGGACTAGCGGGGCCTACGAGCAGTACTTC.

The V and J genes are TRBV6-8 and TRBJ2-3; the match to TRBD2 covers 7 bases. With 4 bases clipped from V and 1 base from J, the junction kept 8 bases outside the gene matches. Germline V gives CDR1 MNHGY, CDR2 SAAAGT. The CDR3 totals 16 residues. The CDR3: CASSCPGLDGTDTQYF. The CDR3 DNA is TGTGCCAGCAGTTGTCCTGGACTAGACGGCACAGATACGCAGTATTTT.

The gene calls are TRBV4-1 and TRBJ1-1; D gene ambiguous. V was shortened by 1 base and J by 8 bases, with 5 bases between the two germline ends. The CDR3 consists of 11 residues. Germline V lookup: CDR1 MGHRA, CDR2 YSYEKL. CDR3 sequence reads: CASSQAGEAFF. The DNA for the CDR3 is TGCGCCAGCAGCCAAGCGGGGGAAGCTTTCTTT.

This CDR3 is CASSQPGKERGSRETQYF. CDR3 nucleotide sequence: TGCGCCAGCAGTCAACCCGGTAAAGAGAGGGGAAGTAGAGAGACCCAGTACTTC. J is TRBJ2-5 and V is TRBV23-1; the D call may be TRBD1 or TRBD2 (5 bases each). TRBV23-1 has ORF status, its function being uncertain. This CDR3 spans 18 amino acids. V was cut by 2 bases and J by 4 bases, with 23 bases left in between.

V and J are TRBV2 and TRBJ1-4; 8 nucleotides agree with TRBD1. Germline CDR1 and CDR2: SNHLY and FYNNEI. The CDR3 runs 15 residues. The V and J ends lost 4 bases and 0 bases, in that order; junction bases with no gene match: 1. CDR3 residues: CASSVTGATNEKLFF. The CDR3 DNA is TGTGCCAGCAGTGTGACAGGGGCAACTAATGAAAAACTGTTTTTT.

This sequence joins TRBV7-2 and TRBJ1-6; D unclear. This CDR3 is 14 amino acids long. Germline CDR1 and CDR2: SGHTA and FQGNSA. The germline V and J ends were trimmed by 5 bases and 9 bases, with 14 bases remaining between them. CDR3 in amino acids: CASSPPGGSSPLHF. The CDR3 DNA is TGTGCCAGCAGCCCCCCAGGAGGCAGTTCACCCCTCCACTTT.

The J gene is TRBJ2-3, the V gene TRBV7-2; no firm D call. Germline CDR1 and CDR2: SGHTA and FQGNSA. The CDR3 is 13 amino acids. V was clipped by 8 bases and J by 6 bases, with 15 bases between them. CDR3 loop: CASASRPSDTQYF. The CDR3 DNA reads as TGTGCCAGCGCAAGCCGTCCCTCGGATACGCAGTATTTT.

The chain carries TRBV11-2 and TRBJ2-2; possible D gene TRBD1, 6 bases. The CDR3 has 15 amino acids. V lost 6 bases to trimming and J lost 4 bases, with 15 bases between them. Germline V lookup: CDR1 SGHAT, CDR2 FQNNGV. For the CDR3, the DNA is TGTGCCAGCAGTGAAGGGGGTCCGAGCACCGGGGAGCTGTTTTTT. Protein product: CASSEGGPSTGELFF.

V is TRBV19 and J is TRBJ2-7; no clear D gene. The CDR3 has 15 residues. V dropped 0 bases and J dropped 2 bases, with 11 bases sitting between them. Germline V gives CDR1 LNHDA, CDR2 SQIVND (reference sequence). The CDR3 DNA sequence: TGTGCCAGTAGTATAGATCGAAGTGGTACCTACGAGCAGTACTTC. It specifies CASSIDRSGTYEQYF.

This clone came up once. This chain uses TRBV5-8 with TRBJ2-5, with unresolved D. V was clipped by 0 bases and J by 1 base, with 4 bases between them. The V gene's germline CDR1 is SGHTS and CDR2 YDEGEE. The CDR3 has 13 amino acids. In nucleotides, the CDR3 is TGTGCCAGCAGCTTGGGCGGCCAAGAGACCCAGTACTTC. This translates into CASSLGGQETQYF.